Listed below are T cell receptor beta chains from one sample, sequenced in a study of siplizumab effects on memory and regulatory T cells. Produced via immunoSEQ multiplex PCR; TCRdb's table is partial and in-frame only. The sample carries 85,000 to 130,000 clones, roughly 94% recorded once. Sequenced input: Tregs sorted from blood. The receptors stem from a human donor in good health. CDR3s include the opening cysteine and the closing phenylalanine or tryptophan. Fields, in order: V gene, J gene, clone size, D gene, CDR3 DNA, CDR3 protein. A D gene is named only where the DNA matches it firmly. A clone size is listed for some rows: how often the clone was seen (once, few, many), or a class if it is expanded.

TRBV2	TRBJ2-2	few	TRBD2	TGTGCCAGCAGTAAAGGGACTAGCGGTAACACCGGGGAGCTGTTTTTT	CASSKGTSGNTGELFF
TRBV5-1	TRBJ2-7	-	TRBD2	TGCGCCAGCAGCCCAGGACTAGCGGGAGTGGGAGAGCAGTACTTC	CASSPGLAGVGEQYF
TRBV4-1	TRBJ1-3	-	-	TGCGCCAGCAGCCAAACGCCTCAACAGATCCCTGGAAACACCATATATTTT	CASSQTPQQIPGNTIYF
TRBV6-6	TRBJ1-1	-	-	TGTGCCAGCAGTTACTCGTCCTTGAACACTGAAGCTTTCTTT	CASSYSSLNTEAFF
TRBV12-5	TRBJ1-3	-	-	TGTGCTAGTGGTCCAAACCTATACAGGGGAAACACCATATATTTT	CASGPNLYRGNTIYF
TRBV5-5	TRBJ2-5	-	-	TGTGCCAGCAGCTTGGCTGTCGACAGCCTAATGCGAGAGACCCAGTACTTC	CASSLAVDSLMRETQYF
TRBV10-2	TRBJ1-2	-	-	TGCGCCTGGGCGGGGGCAGGCGGCTACACCTTC	CAWAGAGGYTF
TRBV2	TRBJ1-2	medium-sized	-	TGTGCCAGCAGTGAAATAAGGGATAGTGGCTACACCTTC	CASSEIRDSGYTF
TRBV28	TRBJ2-7	-	TRBD1	TGTGCCAGCACCCGGACAGGGCCCTACGAGCAGTACTTC	CASTRTGPYEQYF
TRBV6-5	TRBJ2-7	-	-	TGTGCCAGCAGTTACTTGGGGGAGCAGTACTTC	CASSYLGEQYF
TRBV4-1	TRBJ2-3	-	TRBD2	TGCGCCAGCAGCCAAGATCCATCTAGCGGGGCTAGCACAGATACGCAGTATTTT	CASSQDPSSGASTDTQYF
TRBV12-5	TRBJ1-5	-	-	TGTGCTAGTGGTTTGGTATGGCCTCAAAGGCCTCAGCCCCAGCATTTT	CASGLVWPQRPQPQHF
TRBV30	TRBJ2-1	-	-	TGTTCTGGCGGATACAATGAGCAGTTCTTC	CSGGYNEQFF
TRBV5-5	TRBJ2-3	-	TRBD2	TGTGCCAGCAGCTCGAATCCGGGACTAGCGGGAGTAGATACGCAGTATTTT	CASSSNPGLAGVDTQYF
TRBV19	TRBJ1-1	-	TRBD1	TGTGCCAGTAGTACGCACACAATACCACAGGGGGACACTGAAGCTTTCTTT	CASSTHTIPQGDTEAFF
TRBV11-3	TRBJ2-3	once	-	TGTGCCAGCAGCTTAGGTGGACGGCGGGTAGATACGCAGTATTTT	CASSLGGRRVDTQYF
TRBV6-5	TRBJ2-1	few	TRBD2	TGTGCCAGCAGTTCGGATGGGGGGGATGAGCAGTTCTTC	CASSSDGGDEQFF
TRBV5-6	TRBJ2-3	-	TRBD1	TGTGCCAGCAGCTCCCTCGGGACAGGGTCAGATACGCAGTATTTT	CASSSLGTGSDTQYF
TRBV5-6	TRBJ2-7	-	-	TGTGCCAGCAGCTTGGGTTTGGGGGCCCGCACCTACGAGCAGTACTTC	CASSLGLGARTYEQYF
TRBV7-3	TRBJ2-6	-	TRBD1	TGTGCCAGCAGCCCAGGACAGGGAACATCTGGGGCCAACGTCCTGACTTTC	CASSPGQGTSGANVLTF
TRBV7-9	TRBJ2-3	once	TRBD2	TGTGCCAGCAGCAAGACTAGCGGGAGGGTCACAGATACGCAGTATTTT	CASSKTSGRVTDTQYF
TRBV11-2	TRBJ2-5	-	-	TGTGCCAGCAGCCTCCTAATATACCAAGAGACCCAGTACTTC	CASSLLIYQETQYF
TRBV4-2	TRBJ1-2	-	-	TGTGCCAGCAGCCACTCTGATACCTATGGCTACACCTTC	CASSHSDTYGYTF
TRBV6-6	TRBJ2-1	-	-	TGTGCCAGCAGTTACGGCGGGGGCGGGATAAATGAGCAGTTCTTC	CASSYGGGGINEQFF
TRBV5-1	TRBJ2-5	-	-	TGCGCCAGCAGCTTGGGTATCCTAGCGAGAGGGCAAGAGACCCAGTACTTC	CASSLGILARGQETQYF
TRBV7-9	TRBJ2-7	-	-	TGTGCCAGCAGCCTTATTATCTACGAGCAGTACTTC	CASSLIIYEQYF
TRBV28	TRBJ2-2	-	-	TGTGCCAGCAGCGCGCTTAACACCGGGGAGCTGTTTTTT	CASSALNTGELFF
TRBV10-3	TRBJ2-3	few	-	TGTGCCATCAGTGAGTCCGGGGGACGGCTTAGCACAGATACGCAGTATTTT	CAISESGGRLSTDTQYF
TRBV6-1	TRBJ1-1	-	-	TGTGCCAGCAGTGAAGCTGGGGATATCACTGAAGCTTTCTTT	CASSEAGDITEAFF
TRBV6-5	TRBJ1-2	-	-	TGTGCCAGCAGTTACATGGGGGGGGCCGGCTATGGCTACACCTTC	CASSYMGGAGYGYTF
TRBV2	TRBJ2-2	-	-	TGTGCCAGCAGTGAAGACCTACCCTTACACCGGGGAGCTGTTTTT	CASSEDLPLHRGAVF
TRBV15	TRBJ1-6	-	-	TGTGCCACCAGCAGAGATCGCGCAGGGGTCGTGATAGATTCACCCCTCCACTTT	CATSRDRAGVVIDSPLHF
TRBV11-3	TRBJ2-3	-	TRBD2	TGTGCCAGCAGCCCGGGGACTAGTGCAGATACGCAGTATTTT	CASSPGTSADTQYF
TRBV4-1	TRBJ2-1	once	TRBD2	TGCGCCAGCAGCCAAGAAACGGCCATTCTGGGCGGGAGGGACTACAATGAGCAGTTCTTC	CASSQETAILGGRDYNEQFF
TRBV4-1	TRBJ2-5	-	TRBD2	TGCGCCAGCAGCCTTTCTAGCGGGAGTCGAGAGACCCAGTACTTC	CASSLSSGSRETQYF
TRBV5-1	TRBJ2-1	-	TRBD2	TGCGCCAGCAGCTCTCCAAGCGGGAGGGCCGCCTACAATGAGCAGTTCTTC	CASSSPSGRAAYNEQFF
TRBV7-8	TRBJ2-2	-	-	TGTGCCAGCAGCTTAATTCTTCGTAGCACCGGGGAGCTGTTTTTT	CASSLILRSTGELFF
TRBV6-1	TRBJ2-7	-	TRBD2	TGTGCCAGCAGGGGTTCTAGCGGGAGGGCCTACGAGCAGTACTTC	CASRGSSGRAYEQYF
TRBV18	TRBJ2-3	-	TRBD2	TGTGCCAGCTCACCGGGACTAGCGGCGCCCACAAGCACAGATACGCAGTATTTT	CASSPGLAAPTSTDTQYF
TRBV5-6	TRBJ1-5	-	TRBD1	TGTGCCAGCAGCTTGTCTAAACCCGGGACAGGGGGCCGCAATCAGCCCCAGCATTTT	CASSLSKPGTGGRNQPQHF
TRBV7-8	TRBJ1-1	-	-	TGTGCCAGCAGCTTAGTGGGAGGGAACACTGAAGCTTTCTTT	CASSLVGGNTEAFF
TRBV18	TRBJ2-1	-	-	TGTGCCAGCTCACCAGGGGCTGTGGAAAATGAGCAGTTCTTC	CASSPGAVENEQFF
TRBV4-1	TRBJ2-5	-	-	TGCGCCAGCAGCCAACGGAGTTCGGAGACCCAGTACTTC	CASSQRSSETQYF
TRBV28	TRBJ1-5	-	-	TGTGCCAGCCCTCCGAATGGGAGGGTTTGGCAGCCCCAGCATTTT	CASPPNGRVWQPQHF
TRBV7-2	TRBJ2-7	-	-	TGTGCCAGCAGCTTAGGCTTTAGCGTATCCTACGAGCAGTACTTC	CASSLGFSVSYEQYF
TRBV11-2	TRBJ2-3	once	TRBD2	TGTGCCAGCAGCCCGGCGGGGGGGAGGGCAGATACGCAGTATTTT	CASSPAGGRADTQYF
TRBV28	TRBJ2-7	-	-	TGTGCCAGCACGCGAGACAGCACCAACGAGCAGTACTTC	CASTRDSTNEQYF
TRBV7-9	TRBJ2-5	-	-	TGTGCCAGCAGCGAACAGGTTGAGACCCAGTACTTC	CASSEQVETQYF
TRBV5-1	TRBJ1-4	-	-	TGCGCCAGCAGCTTGGGGGCAGGGGACGTAGCTAATGAAAAACTGTTTTTT	CASSLGAGDVANEKLFF
TRBV10-2	TRBJ2-1	-	TRBD2	TGCGCCAGCAGTGGAATAGAGCGGGGCCTCCGTTTAAATGAGCAGTTCTTC	CASSGIERGLRLNEQFF
TRBV10-1	TRBJ2-1	-	-	TGCGCCAGCAGTGATTACAGCTACGGTGAGCAGTTCTTC	CASSDYSYGEQFF
TRBV15	TRBJ2-2	few	-	TGTGCCACCAGCAGAGGCGGTCCGACAAACACCGGGGAGCTGTTTTTT	CATSRGGPTNTGELFF
TRBV6-1	TRBJ1-2	-	-	TGTGCCAGCAGGCCTGACTCCTATGGCTACACCTTC	CASRPDSYGYTF